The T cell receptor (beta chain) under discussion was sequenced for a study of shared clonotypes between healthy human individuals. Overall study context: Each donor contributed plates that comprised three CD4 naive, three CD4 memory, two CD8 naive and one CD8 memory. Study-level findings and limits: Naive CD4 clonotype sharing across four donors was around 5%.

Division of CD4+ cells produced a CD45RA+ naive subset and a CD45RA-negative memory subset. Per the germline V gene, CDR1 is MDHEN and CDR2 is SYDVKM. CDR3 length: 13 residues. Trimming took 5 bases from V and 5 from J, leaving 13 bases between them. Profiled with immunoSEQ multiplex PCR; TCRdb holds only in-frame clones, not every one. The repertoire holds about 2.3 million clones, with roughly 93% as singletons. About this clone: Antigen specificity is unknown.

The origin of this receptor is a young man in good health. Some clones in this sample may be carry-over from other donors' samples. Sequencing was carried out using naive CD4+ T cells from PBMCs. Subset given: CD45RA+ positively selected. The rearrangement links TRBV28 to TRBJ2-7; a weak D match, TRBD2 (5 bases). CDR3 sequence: CASSPRTYDEQYF. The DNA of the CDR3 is TGTGCCAGCAGTCCTCGGACTTATGACGAGCAGTACTTC. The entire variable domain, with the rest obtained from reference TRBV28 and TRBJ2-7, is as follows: DVKVTQSSRYLVKRTGEKVFLECVQDMDHENMFWYRQDPGLGLRLIYFSYDVKMKEKGDIPEGYSVSREKKERFSLILESASTNQTSMYLCASSPRTYDEQYFGPGTRLTVT.